Below are 21 T cell receptor beta chains sequenced from a single sample in a study of CD8+CD57+ T cells in acquired aplastic anemia. The study profiled TCR beta VDJ and CDR3 using genomic DNA as template. TCRdb analysed the reads with MiXCR anew, one entry per CDR3 protein. The sample lists about 180,000 distinct CDR3 sequences, around half occurring once. The sample taken for sequencing was sorted CD4+, CD8+, or CD8+CD57+ T cells (not recorded which) from PBMCs. Source of these receptors: a human donor in good health.

J is TRBJ1-2 and V is TRBV28; TRBD1 aligns across 7 bases. Germline values: CDR1 MDHEN, CDR2 SYDVKM. This CDR3 spans 14 amino acids. V lost 8 bases to trimming and J lost 7 bases; unmatched junction nucleotides: 13. Written as DNA, the CDR3 is TGTGCCAGCCGGTTAGGGGGCATTGCGCGTGGCTACACCTTC. Protein product: CASRLGGIARGYTF.

For this clonotype: The germline gene is not matched at one end of the junction; a read error may be the cause. The CDR3 protein is CASSLAPAGGSGEQFF. The CDR3 DNA sequence: TGCGCCAGCAGCTTGGCCCCCGCGGGGGGCTCTGGTGAGCAGTTCTTC. The rearrangement uses TRBV7-3 and TRBJ2-1, with 8 bases that match TRBD2. Germline V lookup: CDR1 SGHTA, CDR2 FQGTGA. This CDR3 is built from 16 residues.

The chain joins TRBV24-1 to TRBJ1-5; D remains unclear. The CDR3 has 14 residues. Germline V gene lookup returns CDR1 KGHDR and CDR2 SFDVKD. V was clipped by 2 bases and J by 2 bases, with 6 bases between them. CDR3: CATSDSGGNQPQHF. In DNA form, the CDR3 reads TGTGCCACCAGTGATTCGGGTGGCAATCAGCCCCAGCATTTT.

The chain uses TRBV7-8 and TRBJ2-7; TRBD1 might be the D (6 bases). Trimming left V 9 bases short and J 4 bases short, with 19 bases between. The germline CDR1 and CDR2 sequences are SGHVS and FQNEAQ. The CDR3 is 14 residues long. CDR3 bases: TGTGCCAGGGGGAGTTCCGGGACATTTTACGAGCAGTACTTC. This gives the protein CARGSSGTFYEQYF. The full variable domain, in which reference TRBV7-8 and TRBJ2-7 provide the parts outside the CDR3, is GAGVSQSPRYKVAKRGQDVALRCDPISGHVSLFWYQQALGQGPEFLTYFQNEAQLDKSGLPSDRFFAERPEGSVSTLKIQRTQQEDSAVYLCARGSSGTFYEQYFGPGTRLTVT.

The rearrangement uses TRBV15 and TRBJ1-1; TRBD1 aligns across 7 bases. This CDR3 spans 15 amino acids. Germline CDR1 is LNHNV and CDR2 is YYDKDF (reference sequence). V dropped 3 bases and J dropped 1; count of bases not matched to a gene: 5. CDR3 nucleotide sequence: TGTGCCACCAGCAGTCCGAGGGGGCGGAACACTGAAGCTTTCTTT. Protein: CATSSPRGRNTEAFF.

The chain uses TRBV7-2 and TRBJ2-4, with D possibly being TRBD1 or TRBD2 (5 bases each). The germline V and J ends were trimmed by 7 bases and 0 bases, with 13 bases remaining between them. The CDR3 length is 15 residues. Germline CDR1 reads SGHTA; CDR2 reads FQGNSA. In DNA form, the CDR3 reads TGTGCCAGCACCCCCGAGGGGAGAGCCAAAAACATTCAGTACTTC. Its protein product is CASTPEGRAKNIQYF.

This clonotype has a handful of counts. V usage is TRBV25-1 and J usage is TRBJ2-1; TRBD1 or TRBD2 may be the D gene (5 bases each). The germline gives CDR1 MGHDK, CDR2 SYGVNS. CDR3 length: 14 residues. With 11 bases removed from V and 7 bases from J, the gap between germline ends came to 21 bases. CDR3 coding DNA: TGTGCCTACGAACTAGGGGTCTTCGGGAATGAGCAGTTCTTC. Its translation: CAYELGVFGNEQFF. The full variable domain, in which reference TRBV25-1 and TRBJ2-1 provide the parts outside the CDR3, is EADIYQTPRYLVIGTGKKITLECSQTMGHDKMYWYQQDPGMELHLIHYSYGVNSTEKGDLSSESTVSRIRTEHFPLTLESARPSHTSQYLCAYELGVFGNEQFFGPGTRLTVL.

Ten or more counts support this clonotype. The chain links TRBV20-1 to TRBJ1-4; D ambiguous. CDR3 size: 15 residues. Trimming removed 3 bases from V and 5 bases from J, with 16 bases in between. Germline V gene lookup returns CDR1 DFQATT and CDR2 SNEGSKA (reference sequence). The CDR3: CSASKFGSINEKLFF. CDR3 bases: TGCAGTGCTAGCAAATTCGGCAGTATAAATGAAAAACTGTTTTTT.

The CDR3 region is CATSDPGLARSEQYF. In nucleotides, the CDR3 is TGTGCCACCAGTGATCCCGGACTAGCGCGGAGTGAGCAGTACTTC. J is TRBJ2-4 and V is TRBV24-1, with 9 bases aligning to TRBD2. The junction had 12 bases not matched to a gene; V was cut back by 3 bases and J by 13 bases. Germline assignment: CDR1 KGHDR and CDR2 SFDVKD. The CDR3 totals 15 residues.

The rearrangement uses TRBV6-5 and TRBJ2-1; 7 bases line up with TRBD2. This CDR3 is 15 amino acids long. Per germline, CDR1 MNHEY and CDR2 SVGAGI. V lost 4 bases to trimming and J lost 8 bases; unmatched junction nucleotides: 11. CDR3 coding DNA: TGTGCCAGCAGTTCTTGGACTAGAGCGCTCCATGAGCAGTTCTTC. This codes for CASSSWTRALHEQFF.

Only a few counts were recorded for this clonotype. The chain combines TRBV27 with TRBJ2-5; D is uncertain. With 5 bases removed from V and 6 bases from J, the gap between germline ends came to 16 bases. CDR3 length: 14 residues. Germline CDR1 is MNHEY and CDR2 is SMNVEV (reference sequence). This CDR3 is CASSPSLGRKTQYF. The CDR3, as DNA: TGTGCCAGCAGTCCATCATTGGGCCGAAAGACCCAGTACTTC.

The chain's CDR3 is CASSLGVSIDTQYF. As DNA, the CDR3 is TGTGCCAGCAGTTTGGGGGTTTCGATAGATACGCAGTATTTT. The genes are TRBV12-3 or TRBV12-4 and TRBJ2-3, with D perhaps being TRBD1 or TRBD2 (5 bases each). V lost 3 bases, J lost 5 bases, and 12 bases lay in between. The CDR3 length is 14 residues.

This chain connects TRBV7-2 to TRBJ2-7; D ambiguous. Germline V lookup: CDR1 SGHTA, CDR2 FQGNSA. V was clipped by 4 bases and J by 4 bases, with 8 bases between them. The CDR3 is made up of 12 amino acids. The CDR3 sequence: CASSWPDYEQYF. The CDR3 DNA is TGTGCCAGCAGCTGGCCAGATTACGAGCAGTACTTC. Together with reference TRBV7-2 and TRBJ2-7, the CDR3 gives the full variable domain: GAGVSQSPSNKVTEKGKDVELRCDPISGHTALYWYRQSLGQGLEFLIYFQGNSAPDKSGLPSDRFSAERTGGSVSTLTIQRTQQEDSAVYLCASSWPDYEQYFGPGTRLTVT.

The chain has TRBV19 and TRBJ2-2; tentatively, D is TRBD1 or TRBD2 (6 bases each). The CDR3 spans 16 residues. Trimming pared 4 bases from V and 0 bases from J, leaving 12 bases between. In germline, CDR1 is LNHDA, CDR2 SQIVND (reference sequence). The CDR3 loop reads CASSNPGASNTGELFF. Written as DNA, the CDR3 is TGTGCCAGTAGTAACCCGGGGGCCTCGAACACCGGGGAGCTGTTTTTT.

V and J are TRBV7-3 and TRBJ1-1; 7 bases map to TRBD1. Germline CDR1 and CDR2: SGHTA and FQGTGA. The CDR3 contains 13 residues. The trim removed 5 bases at V and 4 bases at J, leaving 4 bases unmatched. The CDR3 sequence is CASSTSGGTEAFF. In nucleotides, the CDR3 is TGTGCCAGCAGCACTTCAGGGGGCACTGAAGCTTTCTTT.

The rearrangement links TRBV7-9 to TRBJ1-1; no definite D call. Trimming stripped 3 bases from V and 10 bases from J, with 12 bases between. The CDR3 contains 12 residues. Germline loops: CDR1 SEHNR, CDR2 FQNEAQ (reference sequence). This CDR3 is CASSFYNDVAFF. The CDR3 nucleotides read TGTGCCAGCAGCTTTTACAACGACGTAGCTTTCTTT.

This clonotype was detected only a few times. The chain links TRBV6-5 to TRBJ1-1; TRBD1 is a possible D gene (5 bases). Germline CDR1 and CDR2: MNHEY and SVGAGI. V lost 2 bases and J lost 5, with 15 bases in between. The CDR3 is 15 residues long. In DNA form, the CDR3 reads TGTGCCAGCAGTTACCCCCGGGGGGGAGGAACTGAAGCTTTCTTT. It translates to CASSYPRGGGTEAFF.

The chain carries TRBV3-1 and TRBJ2-5; unclear D gene. Germline CDR1 reads LGHDT; CDR2 reads YNNKEL (reference sequence). V shed 1 base and J shed 5 bases, with 5 bases lying between them. The CDR3 has 12 residues. CDR3 in DNA: TGTGCCAGCAGCCAAGGTCTGGAGACCCAGTACTTC. Translated, it gives CASSQGLETQYF.

The J gene is TRBJ2-7, the V gene TRBV7-2; D call uncertain. This CDR3 contains 13 residues. Germline values: CDR1 SGHTA, CDR2 FQGNSA. The V end was cut by 1 base, the J end by 9 bases, with 13 bases between. The CDR3 loop reads CASSLVSSHGQYF. CDR3 in DNA: TGTGCCAGCAGCTTAGTGAGCTCCCACGGGCAGTACTTC.

The chain couples TRBV10-3 to TRBJ1-5, with TRBD1 matching 11 bases. J was trimmed by 7 bases and V by 3 bases; bases with no gene match: 8. The germline gives CDR1 ENHRY, CDR2 SYGVKD. The CDR3 sequence is 16 residues long. CDR3 sequence reads: CAISDPGQGAGQPQHF. CDR3 DNA: TGTGCCATCAGTGACCCAGGACAGGGGGCCGGGCAGCCCCAGCATTTT.

The table lists this clonotype with many counts. The chain combines TRBV7-9 with TRBJ2-3; no reliable D call. CDR1 and CDR2 from the germline V gene are SEHNR and FQNEAQ (reference sequence). This CDR3 has 17 amino acids. Deletions cut 0 bases from V and 4 bases from J, with 17 bases between. CDR3 protein: CASSLALPGSGSDTQYF. The CDR3 bases are TGTGCCAGCAGCTTAGCGCTCCCGGGTTCCGGCTCAGATACGCAGTATTTT.